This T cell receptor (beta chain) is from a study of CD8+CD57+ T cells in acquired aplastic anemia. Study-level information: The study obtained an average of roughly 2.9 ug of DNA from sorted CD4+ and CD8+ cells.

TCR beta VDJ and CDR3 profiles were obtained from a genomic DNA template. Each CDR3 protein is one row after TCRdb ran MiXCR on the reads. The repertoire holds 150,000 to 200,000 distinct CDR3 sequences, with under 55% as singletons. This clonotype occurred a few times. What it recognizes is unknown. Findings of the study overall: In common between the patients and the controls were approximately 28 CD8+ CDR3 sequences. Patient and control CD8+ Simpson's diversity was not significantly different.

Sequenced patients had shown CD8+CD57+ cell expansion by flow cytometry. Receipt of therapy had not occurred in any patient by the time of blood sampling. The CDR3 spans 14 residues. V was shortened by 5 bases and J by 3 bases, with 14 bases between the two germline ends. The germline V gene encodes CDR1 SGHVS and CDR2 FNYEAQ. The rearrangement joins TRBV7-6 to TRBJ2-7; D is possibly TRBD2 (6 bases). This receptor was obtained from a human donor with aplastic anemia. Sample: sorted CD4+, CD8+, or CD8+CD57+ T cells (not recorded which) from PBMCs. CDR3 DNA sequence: TGTGCCAGCAGCCGAAACGCGGAGGGCTACGAGCAGTACTTC. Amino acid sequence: CASSRNAEGYEQYF.